This T cell receptor beta chain was observed in a study of blood T cell repertoires in COVID-19. Produced via immunoSEQ multiplex PCR; TCRdb's table is partial and in-frame only. This table holds 150,000 or so clones, about 85% found once. CDR1 MDHEN and CDR2 SYDVKM come from the germline V gene. This CDR3 has 13 amino acids. V was cut by 4 bases and J by 0 bases, with 4 bases left in between. Sequencing input: peripheral blood. The chain recombines TRBV28 with TRBJ1-5; no clear D gene. This clonotype was obtained from a human donor in a cohort sampled during active COVID-19. The CDR3 here is CASSSGSNQPQHF. CDR3 in DNA: TGTGCCAGCAGTTCCGGTAGCAATCAGCCCCAGCATTTT.